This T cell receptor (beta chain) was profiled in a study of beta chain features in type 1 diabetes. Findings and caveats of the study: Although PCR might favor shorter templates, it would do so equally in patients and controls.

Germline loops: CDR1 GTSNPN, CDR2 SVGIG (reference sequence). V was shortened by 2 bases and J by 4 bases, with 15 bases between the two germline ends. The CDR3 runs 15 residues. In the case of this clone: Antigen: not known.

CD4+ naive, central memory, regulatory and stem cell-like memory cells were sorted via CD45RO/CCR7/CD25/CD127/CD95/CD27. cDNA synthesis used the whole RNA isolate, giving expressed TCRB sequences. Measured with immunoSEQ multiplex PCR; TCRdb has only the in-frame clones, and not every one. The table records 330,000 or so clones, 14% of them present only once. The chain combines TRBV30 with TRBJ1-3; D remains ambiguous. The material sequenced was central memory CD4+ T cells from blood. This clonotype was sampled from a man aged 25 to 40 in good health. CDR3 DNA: TGTGCCTGGAGTAGGAGTTTTATGGAAGGAAACACCATATATTTT. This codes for CAWSRSFMEGNTIYF.